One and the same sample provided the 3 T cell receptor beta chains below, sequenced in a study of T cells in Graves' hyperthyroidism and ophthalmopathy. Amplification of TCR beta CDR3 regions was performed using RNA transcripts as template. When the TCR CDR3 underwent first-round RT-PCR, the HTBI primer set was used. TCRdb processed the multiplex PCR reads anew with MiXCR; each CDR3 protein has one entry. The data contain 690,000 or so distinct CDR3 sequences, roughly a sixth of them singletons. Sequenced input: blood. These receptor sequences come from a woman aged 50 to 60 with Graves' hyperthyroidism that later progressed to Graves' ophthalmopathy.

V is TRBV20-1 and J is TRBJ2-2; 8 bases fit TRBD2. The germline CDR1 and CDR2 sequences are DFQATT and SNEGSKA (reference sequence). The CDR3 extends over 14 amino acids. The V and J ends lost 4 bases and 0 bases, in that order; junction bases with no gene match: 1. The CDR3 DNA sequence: TGCAGTGCTAACGGGAGGGCGAACACCGGGGAGCTGTTTTTT. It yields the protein CSANGRANTGELFF.

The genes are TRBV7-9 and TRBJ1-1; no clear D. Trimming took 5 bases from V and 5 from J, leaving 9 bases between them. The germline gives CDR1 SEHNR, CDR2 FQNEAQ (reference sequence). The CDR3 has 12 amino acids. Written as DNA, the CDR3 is TGTGCCAGCAGCCCCCAAGTTACTGAAGCTTTCTTT. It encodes CASSPQVTEAFF.

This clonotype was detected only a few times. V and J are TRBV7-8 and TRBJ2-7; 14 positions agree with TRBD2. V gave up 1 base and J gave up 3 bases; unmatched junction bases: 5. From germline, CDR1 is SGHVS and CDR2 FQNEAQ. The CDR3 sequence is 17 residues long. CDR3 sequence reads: CASSLEGLAGGNYEQYF. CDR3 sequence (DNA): TGTGCCAGCAGCTTAGAAGGACTAGCGGGGGGAAACTACGAGCAGTACTTC. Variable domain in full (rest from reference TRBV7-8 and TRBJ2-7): GAGVSQSPRYKVAKRGQDVALRCDPISGHVSLFWYQQALGQGPEFLTYFQNEAQLDKSGLPSDRFFAERPEGSVSTLKIQRTQQEDSAVYLCASSLEGLAGGNYEQYFGPGTRLTVT.